This T cell receptor beta chain came from a study of cytomegalovirus exposure and HLA in healthy donors. Overall study findings and caveats: The authors later linked a missense DCLRE1C variant to TCR beta V- and J-gene trimming.

As to this clone: The antigen is unknown.

Amplification used 60 Vbeta primers and 13 Jbeta primers. TCRdb's table, derived via immunoSEQ multiplex PCR, lists solely in-frame clones and lacks some. The table lists about 61,000 clones, roughly nine tenths of them singletons. The V end lost 10 bases, the J end lost 10 bases, and 20 bases lay between the germline ends. This CDR3 is built from 13 residues. Germline V lookup: CDR1 WSHSY, CDR2 SAAADI. The clonotype was recovered from a man aged 25-45 years in good health and CMV-seropositive. The material sequenced was PBMCs. This chain joins TRBV10-2 and TRBJ2-1; maybe TRBD2 (6 bases). The CDR3 nucleotides are TGCGCCACCCGCGGGGTGGGTGGAGGAGAGCAGTTCTTC. Protein product: CATRGVGGGEQFF.